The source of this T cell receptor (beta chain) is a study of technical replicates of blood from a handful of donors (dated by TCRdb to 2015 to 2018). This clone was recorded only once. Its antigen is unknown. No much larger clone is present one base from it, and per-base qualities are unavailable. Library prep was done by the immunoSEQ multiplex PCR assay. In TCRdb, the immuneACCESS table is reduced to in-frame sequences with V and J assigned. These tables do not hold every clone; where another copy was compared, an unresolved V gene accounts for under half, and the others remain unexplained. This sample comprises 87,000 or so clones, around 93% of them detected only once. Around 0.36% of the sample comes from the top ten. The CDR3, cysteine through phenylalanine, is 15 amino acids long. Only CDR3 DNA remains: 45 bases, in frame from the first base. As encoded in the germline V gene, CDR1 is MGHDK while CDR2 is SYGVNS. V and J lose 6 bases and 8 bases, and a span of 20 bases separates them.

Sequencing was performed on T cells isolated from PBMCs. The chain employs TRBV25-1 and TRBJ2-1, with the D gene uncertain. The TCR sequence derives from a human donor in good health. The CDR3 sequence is CASSLRVMASYEQFF. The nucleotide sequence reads TGTGCCAGCAGCCTCCGGGTAATGGCCTCCTATGAGCAGTTCTTC.